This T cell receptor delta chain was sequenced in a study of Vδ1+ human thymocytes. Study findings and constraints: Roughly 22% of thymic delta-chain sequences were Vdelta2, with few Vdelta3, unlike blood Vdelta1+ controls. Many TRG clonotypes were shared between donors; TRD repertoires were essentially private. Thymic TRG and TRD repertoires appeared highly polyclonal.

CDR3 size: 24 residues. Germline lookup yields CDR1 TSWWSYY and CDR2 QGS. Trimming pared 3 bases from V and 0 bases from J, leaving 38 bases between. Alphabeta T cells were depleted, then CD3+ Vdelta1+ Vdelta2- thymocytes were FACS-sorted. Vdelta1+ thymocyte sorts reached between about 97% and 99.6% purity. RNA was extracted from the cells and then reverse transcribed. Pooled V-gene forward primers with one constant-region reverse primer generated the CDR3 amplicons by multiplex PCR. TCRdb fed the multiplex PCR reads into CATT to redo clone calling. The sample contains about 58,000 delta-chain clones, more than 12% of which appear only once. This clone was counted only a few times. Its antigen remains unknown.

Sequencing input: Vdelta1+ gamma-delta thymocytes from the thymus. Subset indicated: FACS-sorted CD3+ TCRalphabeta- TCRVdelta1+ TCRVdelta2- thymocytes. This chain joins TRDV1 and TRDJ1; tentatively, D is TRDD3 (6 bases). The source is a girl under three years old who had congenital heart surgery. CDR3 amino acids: CALGDRPRPPATGRIPKYTDKLIF. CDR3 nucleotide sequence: TGTGCTCTTGGGGACCGACCGAGGCCTCCCGCAACTGGGCGGATACCGAAATACACCGATAAACTCATCTTT.